Below are 19 T cell receptor beta chains sequenced from a single sample in a study of cytomegalovirus exposure and HLA in healthy donors. The PCR employed 60 Vbeta primers together with 13 Jbeta primers. TCRdb keeps only in-frame clones here, not all; method: immunoSEQ multiplex PCR. This sample has some 160,000 clones, with roughly 81% found just once. Input material: PBMCs. The receptors shown here come from a man younger than 45 in good health and CMV-seropositive.

As DNA, the CDR3 is TGTGCCAGCAGCCCCCCGGGGGAGGGCTACACCTTC. It specifies CASSPPGEGYTF. The gene calls are TRBV7-9 and TRBJ1-2; TRBD1 might be the D (5 bases). Germline assignment: CDR1 SEHNR and CDR2 FQNEAQ (reference sequence). This CDR3 is built from 12 residues. V shed 5 bases and J shed 8 bases, with 12 bases lying between them.

This rearrangement joins TRBV5-6 to TRBJ1-2; D possibly corresponds to TRBD1 (6 bases). Trimming left V 7 bases short and J 8 bases short, with 18 bases between. The CDR3 sequence is 13 residues long. Germline V CDR1 and CDR2: SGHDT, YYEEEE. This chain's CDR3 is CASASGGRGGYTF. For the CDR3, the DNA is TGTGCCAGCGCTTCGGGGGGGCGGGGCGGCTACACCTTC.

The chain employs TRBV7-9 and TRBJ1-2; TRBD1 is a possible D gene (5 bases). CDR1 is SEHNR, CDR2 FQNEAQ, per germline (reference sequence). V lost 0 bases, J lost 7 bases, and 15 bases lay in between. The CDR3 is 15 residues long. CDR3 nucleotide sequence: TGTGCCAGCAGCTTAGCGCCCAGGGCTTCGTCTGGCTACACCTTC. Its translation: CASSLAPRASSGYTF.

J is TRBJ2-3 and V is TRBV7-2; tentatively, D is TRBD2 (7 bases). Per the germline V gene, CDR1 is SGHTA and CDR2 is FQGNSA. CDR3 length: 16 residues. Trimming left V 5 bases short and J 1 base short, with 16 bases between. CDR3 region: CASSTRRGGGTDTQYF. DNA for the CDR3: TGTGCCAGCAGCACGCGACGAGGGGGGGGCACAGATACGCAGTATTTT.

The genes are TRBV7-6 and TRBJ2-3; 9 bases line up with TRBD2. The CDR3 spans 16 residues. The germline gives CDR1 SGHVS, CDR2 FNYEAQ. V shed 7 bases and J 6 bases; nucleotides not matched to a gene: 14. This CDR3 is CASTLTSGWSGDTQYF. Written as DNA, the CDR3 is TGTGCCAGCACCCTTACTAGCGGGTGGAGTGGGGATACGCAGTATTTT. The full variable domain, its missing parts supplied by reference TRBV7-6 and TRBJ2-3, is GAGVSQSPRYKVTKRGQDVALRCDPISGHVSLYWYRQALGQGPEFLTYFNYEAQQDKSGLPNDRFSAERPEGSISTLTIQRTEQRDSAMYRCASTLTSGWSGDTQYFGPGTRLTVL.

The V and J genes are TRBV29-1 and TRBJ1-2, with no clear D. The CDR3 has 11 residues. Germline V lookup: CDR1 SQVTM, CDR2 ANQGSEA. The V end was cut by 7 bases, the J end by 6 bases, with 12 bases between. CDR3 DNA: TGCAGCGCTTGGGGAGGAGATGGCTACACCTTC. This codes for CSAWGGDGYTF.

The chain uses TRBV5-1 and TRBJ2-1; TRBD2 is a possible D gene (5 bases). The CDR3 contains 13 residues. The V gene lost 0 bases and the J gene lost 7 bases, with 8 bases spanning the gap. The V gene's germline CDR1 is SGHRS and CDR2 YFSETQ. CDR3 sequence reads: CASSLASTNEQFF. The CDR3 DNA reads as TGCGCCAGCAGCTTGGCTAGCACTAATGAGCAGTTCTTC.

This rearrangement joins TRBV19 to TRBJ2-1; 7 nucleotides align to TRBD2. J gave up 4 bases and V 3 bases, and 3 bases lay outside the gene matches. The CDR3 totals 14 residues. Per germline, CDR1 LNHDA and CDR2 SQIVND (reference sequence). The CDR3 DNA follows: TGTGCCAGTAGTATGGGAGGGGTTTACAATGAGCAGTTCTTC. It codes for CASSMGGVYNEQFF.

J is TRBJ1-2 and V is TRBV11-3; D possibly corresponds to TRBD1 (5 bases). The CDR3 loop spans 13 amino acids. Per the germline V gene, CDR1 is SGHNT and CDR2 is YENEEA. V shed 2 bases and J shed 6 bases, with 10 bases lying between them. The CDR3 coding sequence is TGTGCCAGCAGCTTATCCTGGGGGGATGGCTACACCTTC. Encoded protein: CASSLSWGDGYTF. Variable domain in full (rest from reference TRBV11-3 and TRBJ1-2): EAGVVQSPRYKIIEKKQPVAFWCNPISGHNTLYWYLQNLGQGPELLIRYENEEAVDDSQLPKDRFSAERLKGVDSTLKIQPAELGDSAVYLCASSLSWGDGYTFGSGTRLTVV.

This clone appeared a single time. This chain uses TRBV27 with TRBJ1-1, with D possibly TRBD1 on 5 matching bases. Per germline, CDR1 MNHEY and CDR2 SMNVEV (reference sequence). With 4 bases removed from V and 0 bases from J, the gap between germline ends came to 24 bases. The CDR3 extends over 19 amino acids. The CDR3 here is CASSSVQAPRSPMNTEAFF. The DNA for the CDR3 is TGTGCCAGCAGTTCGGTACAGGCTCCCCGTTCTCCTATGAACACTGAAGCTTTCTTT.

V and J are TRBV7-2 and TRBJ1-4, with D unclear. Germline CDR1 and CDR2: SGHTA and FQGNSA. Between the trimmed V and J ends, which lost 2 bases and 0 bases, there was a span of 10 bases. The length of the CDR3 is 16 residues. The CDR3 region is CASSLSSGATNEKLFF. CDR3 coding DNA: TGTGCCAGCAGCTTAAGTAGCGGTGCAACTAATGAAAAACTGTTTTTT.

This chain joins TRBV11-3 and TRBJ2-6; D is perhaps TRBD2 (6 bases). The CDR3 loop spans 17 amino acids. Trimming took 0 bases from V and 0 from J, leaving 9 bases between them. From germline, CDR1 is SGHNT and CDR2 YENEEA. The CDR3 bases are TGTGCCAGCAGCTTAGAGGAGGGGCTCTCTGGGGCCAACGTCCTGACTTTC. Residues: CASSLEEGLSGANVLTF.

This clone was picked up a small number of times. The CDR3 sequence is CAISESMGTGSPEQYV. The CDR3 bases are TGTGCCATCAGTGAGTCGATGGGGACAGGGTCTCCCGAGCAGTACGTC. This chain connects TRBV10-3 to TRBJ2-7; 9 bases line up with TRBD1. The germline gives CDR1 ENHRY, CDR2 SYGVKD. There are 16 residues in the CDR3. V shed 0 bases and J 6 bases; nucleotides not matched to a gene: 9.

This rearrangement joins TRBV7-9 to TRBJ2-5; 7 bases fit TRBD2. CDR3 length: 13 residues. V lost 10 bases and J lost 5; bases outside the gene matches: 10. Per the germline V gene, CDR1 is SEHNR and CDR2 is FQNEAQ (reference sequence). This CDR3 reads CAIARDYRETQYF. The CDR3 nucleotides are TGTGCCATCGCCCGGGACTACAGGGAGACCCAGTACTTC. Full variable domain (missing parts from reference TRBV7-9 and TRBJ2-5): DTGVSQNPRHKITKRGQNVTFRCDPISEHNRLYWYRQTLGQGPEFLTYFQNEAQLEKSRLLSDRFSAERPKGSFSTLEIQRTEQGDSAMYLCAIARDYRETQYFGPGTRLLVL.

This clone was recorded only once. The chain links TRBV30 to TRBJ1-5; perhaps TRBD1 as D (5 bases). The V end was cut by 2 bases, the J end by 4 bases, with 15 bases between. The length of the CDR3 is 15 residues. CDR1 and CDR2 (germline): GTSNPN, SVGIG (reference sequence). CDR3 nucleotides: TGTGCCTGGAGTCTCCCCGGACACTTTAATCAGCCCCAGCATTTT. It encodes CAWSLPGHFNQPQHF.

The V and J genes are TRBV19 and TRBJ2-1, with 11 bases that match TRBD2. The V gene end was trimmed by 3 bases and the J gene end by 7 bases; junction bases not matched to a gene: 8. Germline assignment: CDR1 LNHDA and CDR2 SQIVND (reference sequence). CDR3 length: 16 amino acids. The chain's CDR3 is CASSIWLAGGGNEQFF. The CDR3 DNA sequence: TGTGCCAGTAGTATTTGGCTAGCGGGAGGAGGGAATGAGCAGTTCTTC.

This clone appeared a single time. The chain joins TRBV2 to TRBJ1-6; 7 bases are shared with TRBD1. The CDR3 is made up of 13 amino acids. The germline gives CDR1 SNHLY, CDR2 FYNNEI. Losses at the gene ends were 6 bases for V and 14 bases for J; bases not matched to a gene: 10. CDR3 bases: TGTGCCAGCAGCCGGGACAGCCAAGTGGCCCTCCACTTT. It encodes CASSRDSQVALHF. The full variable domain, its missing parts supplied by reference TRBV2 and TRBJ1-6, is EPEVTQTPSHQVTQMGQEVILRCVPISNHLYFYWYRQILGQKVEFLVSFYNNEISEKSEIFDDQFSVERPDGSNFTLKIRSTKLEDSAMYFCASSRDSQVALHFGNGTRLTVT.

This clone was recorded only once. The chain couples TRBV5-1 to TRBJ2-1, with 10 bases aligning to TRBD2. CDR1 is SGHRS and CDR2 is YFSETQ in the germline V gene. The junction had 8 bases not matched to a gene; V was cut back by 0 bases and J by 8 bases. The CDR3 consists of 16 residues. CDR3 nucleotide sequence: TGCGCCAGCAGCTTGGCGCTAGCGGGGGTATGGGATGAGCAGTTCTTC. Amino acids: CASSLALAGVWDEQFF. Full variable domain (rest looked up from reference TRBV5-1 and TRBJ2-1): KAGVTQTPRYLIKTRGQQVTLSCSPISGHRSVSWYQQTPGQGLQFLFEYFSETQRNKGNFPGRFSGRQFSNSRSEMNVSTLELGDSALYLCASSLALAGVWDEQFFGPGTRLTVL.

This clone was seen only a few times. An end of the junction differs from the germline gene, which may be a read error. The rearrangement joins TRBV7-3 to TRBJ2-6, with TRBD1 identical over 9 bases. Germline-derived CDR1 and CDR2 are SGHTA and FQGTGA. The CDR3 covers 17 residues. CDR3: CASSVTGGGAGANVLTF. The CDR3 bases are TGTGCCAGCAGCGTAACAGGGGGCGGAGCTGGGGCCAACGTCCTGACTTTC. Combining the CDR3 with reference TRBV7-3 and TRBJ2-6 gives the whole variable domain GAGVSQTPSNKVTEKGKYVELRCDPISGHTALYWYRQSLGQGPEFLIYFQGTGAADDSGLPNDRFFAVRPEGSVSTLKIQRTERGDSAVYLCASSVTGGGAGANVLTFGAGSRLTVL.